Below, 25 T cell receptor beta chains from the same sample are listed, as sequenced in a study of T cell repertoires in cytomegalovirus infection. No antigens are known for them. TCRdb itself ran the reads through MiXCR, one entry per CDR3 protein. This sample has 750,000 to 900,000 distinct CDR3 sequences, with around 29% found just once. Here the sequenced sample was cultured CD8+ T cells from PBMCs, taken from culture after CMV antigen stimulation. The source is a human donor in good health (CMV status not recorded). Some clones in this sample may be carry-over from other donors' samples.

This clonotype turned up a few times. The chain is built from TRBV4-1 and TRBJ2-1; TRBD2 matches at 8 bases. The CDR3 sequence is 18 residues long. Trimming at V came to 1 base and at J to 0 bases, leaving 8 bases not matched to a gene. The germline V gene has CDR1 MGHRA and CDR2 YSYEKL. The CDR3 DNA sequence: TGCGCCAGCAGCCAAGGGTGGAGCGGGGGACACTCCTACAATGAGCAGTTCTTC. It is translated as CASSQGWSGGHSYNEQFF.

The chain is built from TRBV4-1 and TRBJ1-4, with D tentatively TRBD1 (6 bases). This CDR3 spans 16 amino acids. Germline lookup yields CDR1 MGHRA and CDR2 YSYEKL. Trimming took 4 bases from V and 7 from J, leaving 19 bases between them. In DNA form, the CDR3 reads TGCGCCAGCAGCCTACTACAGGGCGATGGGGGTGAAAAACTGTTTTTT. Its translation: CASSLLQGDGGEKLFF.

The rearrangement joins TRBV27 to TRBJ1-3; D remains ambiguous. The germline V gene has CDR1 MNHEY and CDR2 SMNVEV (reference sequence). V was trimmed by 3 bases and J by 2 bases, leaving 8 bases between them. This CDR3 region has 14 residues. The CDR3 spells CASSLGRTGNTIYF. CDR3 in DNA: TGTGCCAGCAGTTTGGGTCGTACTGGAAACACCATATATTTT.

The chain links TRBV20-1 to TRBJ2-7, with TRBD1 matching 8 bases. Germline CDR1 reads DFQATT; CDR2 reads SNEGSKA (reference sequence). V shed 3 bases, J shed 5 bases, and the junction held 12 bases outside the gene matches. This CDR3 has 15 amino acids. This chain's CDR3 is CSARDLQGAHDEQYF. The CDR3 bases are TGCAGTGCTAGGGACCTCCAGGGGGCTCACGACGAGCAGTACTTC.

The V call is TRBV25-1, the J call TRBJ1-1, with unresolved D. V lost 0 bases and J lost 2, with 13 bases in between. The CDR3 is made up of 16 amino acids. The germline CDR1 and CDR2 sequences are MGHDK and SYGVNS. CDR3 bases: TGTGCCAGCAGTGAATACTTCGCAGATATCAACACTGAAGCTTTCTTT. It translates to CASSEYFADINTEAFF.

This clonotype was observed a handful of times. The chain has TRBV20-1 and TRBJ1-2, with 8 positions matching TRBD1. The CDR3 totals 21 residues. Trimming at V came to 0 bases and at J to 8 bases, leaving 29 bases not matched to a gene. CDR1 and CDR2 from the germline V gene are DFQATT and SNEGSKA (reference sequence). The CDR3 DNA reads as TGCAGTGCTAGAGACCTTCCCCTTACCGGTGGGCAGGGGGCCTCTCCGCCCGGCTACACCTTC. Residues: CSARDLPLTGGQGASPPGYTF.

The chain uses TRBV6-6 and TRBJ1-4, with unresolved D. CDR3 length: 13 amino acids. V lost 0 bases to trimming and J lost 8 bases, with 7 bases between them. Germline V gene lookup returns CDR1 MNHNY and CDR2 SVGAGI (reference sequence). The CDR3 DNA is TGTGCCAGCAGTTACTCGTTATTGGAAAAACTGTTTTTT. It translates to CASSYSLLEKLFF.

The sample holds a few counts of this clonotype. The chain employs TRBV19 and TRBJ2-7, with 7 positions matching TRBD1. The CDR3 runs to 13 residues. V lost 5 bases, J lost 2 bases, and 3 bases stayed unmatched. Germline CDR1 reads LNHDA; CDR2 reads SQIVND (reference sequence). The CDR3 nucleotides are TGTGCCAGTAGTGGGGGACAGACCTACGAGCAGTACTTC. Translating it yields CASSGGQTYEQYF.

As to this clonotype: This may be a read error: a much more frequent sequence differs by one nucleotide. The V call is TRBV7-6, the J call TRBJ2-5; a possible D gene is TRBD2 (5 bases). From germline, CDR1 is SGHVS and CDR2 FNYEAQ. This CDR3 comprises 16 residues. Trimming took 3 bases from V and 3 from J, leaving 17 bases between them. The CDR3 here is CASSFHLQRDEETQYF. The DNA of the CDR3 is TGTGCCAGCAGCTTTCACTTACAGAGGGATGAAGAGACCCAGTACTTC.

The table lists this clonotype with many counts. The V and J genes are TRBV7-2 and TRBJ2-3; 9 bases are a match to TRBD2. Germline V gives CDR1 SGHTA, CDR2 FQGNSA. V lost 4 bases, J lost 5 bases, and 10 bases stayed unmatched. The CDR3 is 16 amino acids. The CDR3 here is CASSSNSGGGGDTQYF. The CDR3 DNA follows: TGTGCCAGCAGCTCAAATAGCGGGGGAGGAGGAGATACGCAGTATTTT.

The chain combines TRBV19 with TRBJ1-1; D is uncertain. V was trimmed by 3 bases and J by 4 bases, leaving 9 bases between them. CDR1 is LNHDA, CDR2 SQIVND, per germline (reference sequence). The CDR3 runs to 13 residues. The CDR3 DNA reads as TGTGCCAGTAGTATTCCTGGGGTCACTGAAGCTTTCTTT. Translated: CASSIPGVTEAFF. Variable domain in full (rest from reference TRBV19 and TRBJ1-1): DGGITQSPKYLFRKEGQNVTLSCEQNLNHDAMYWYRQDPGQGLRLIYYSQIVNDFQKGDIAEGYSVSREKKESFPLTVTSAQKNPTAFYLCASSIPGVTEAFFGQGTRLTVV.

The chain carries TRBV7-9 and TRBJ2-1; 7 bases line up with TRBD2. V shed 5 bases and J 8 bases; nucleotides not matched to a gene: 18. The germline gives CDR1 SEHNR, CDR2 FQNEAQ (reference sequence). This CDR3 comprises 17 residues. The CDR3 protein is CASSNRSAGVVGHEQFF. The DNA of the CDR3 is TGTGCCAGCAGCAACCGTAGCGCGGGAGTTGTGGGCCATGAGCAGTTCTTC.

This clonotype has only a few counts. CDR3 amino acids: CASRDPGRSNQPQHF. The CDR3 DNA follows: TGTGCCAGCAGAGACCCAGGGAGAAGCAATCAGCCCCAGCATTTT. The genes are TRBV14 and TRBJ1-5; D is perhaps TRBD1 (5 bases). Germline V gene sequence: CDR1 SGHDN, CDR2 FVKESK. The CDR3 loop spans 15 amino acids. The ends were cut back, 6 bases at V and 1 base at J, with 13 bases in the middle.

This clonotype was observed a handful of times. The J gene is TRBJ2-5, the V gene TRBV12-5; D tentatively reads TRBD1 or TRBD2 (5 bases each). This CDR3 has 15 residues. Per germline, CDR1 LGHNT and CDR2 FRNRAP. Between the trimmed V and J ends, which lost 3 bases and 5 bases, there was a span of 16 bases. CDR3 sequence (DNA): TGTGCTAGTGGTTTTTCGGGACGGACGGAGGAGACCCAGTACTTC. It is translated as CASGFSGRTEETQYF. Full variable domain (remainder filled in from reference TRBV12-5 and TRBJ2-5): DARVTQTPRHKVTEMGQEVTMRCQPILGHNTVFWYRQTMMQGLELLAYFRNRAPLDDSGMPKDRFSAEMPDATLATLKIQPSEPRDSAVYFCASGFSGRTEETQYFGPGTRLLVL.

J is TRBJ2-7 and V is TRBV2; D call uncertain. CDR1 and CDR2 from the germline V gene are SNHLY and FYNNEI. There are 13 residues in the CDR3. V lost 6 bases and J 8 bases, leaving 17 bases between the germline ends. The CDR3 region has the DNA TGTGCCAGCAGCGCCTGGAGTAGTTTACAGCAGTACGTC. Translated: CASSAWSSLQQYV.

This clonotype was counted at least ten times. The chain uses TRBV18 and TRBJ1-3; 7 positions match TRBD1. The CDR3 sequence is 17 residues long. After removal of 4 bases from V and 4 bases from J, the junction contained 13 bases not matched to a gene. Germline V gene data show CDR1 as KGHSH and CDR2 as LQKENI. CDR3 nucleotides: TGTGCCAGCTCACTGATGGACCACAGGGGTACCGGAAACACCATATATTTT. This encodes CASSLMDHRGTGNTIYF. The full variable domain, in which reference TRBV18 and TRBJ1-3 provide the parts outside the CDR3, is NAGVMQNPRHLVRRRGQEARLRCSPMKGHSHVYWYRQLPEEGLKFMVYLQKENIIDESGMPKERFSAEFPKEGPSILRIQQVVRGDSAAYFCASSLMDHRGTGNTIYFGEGSWLTVV.

This chain links TRBV20-1 with TRBJ2-7; either TRBD1 or TRBD2 may supply D (6 bases each). This CDR3 region has 15 residues. Per germline, CDR1 DFQATT and CDR2 SNEGSKA (reference sequence). V lost 2 bases, J lost 6 bases, and 20 bases lay in between. In DNA, the CDR3 is TGCAGTGCTAGAACCATGGGGACACCGGGGGTCGAGCAGTACTTC. This encodes CSARTMGTPGVEQYF.

This chain links TRBV6-5 with TRBJ1-3; 7 nucleotides line up with TRBD1. The CDR3 extends over 15 amino acids. Losses at the gene ends were 5 bases for V and 0 bases for J; bases not matched to a gene: 4. The germline gives CDR1 MNHEY, CDR2 SVGAGI. The DNA of the CDR3 is TGTGCCAGCAGTGCCTGGGACAGCTCTGGAAACACCATATATTTT. Protein sequence: CASSAWDSSGNTIYF.

The sample holds a few counts of this clonotype. J is TRBJ2-1 and V is TRBV11-2, with D maybe TRBD2 (6 bases). The germline CDR1 and CDR2 sequences are SGHAT and FQNNGV. The CDR3 has 11 amino acids. Trimming cost V 5 bases and J 10 bases, with 9 bases left between them. CDR3 sequence: CASSRRDEQFF. The CDR3 DNA sequence: TGTGCCAGCAGCCGGAGGGACGAGCAGTTCTTC.

This clonotype was recorded a few times. The rearrangement links TRBV4-3 to TRBJ1-5; D unclear. V dropped 0 bases and J dropped 7 bases, with 13 bases sitting between them. The CDR3 consists of 15 residues. CDR1 is LGHNA, CDR2 YSLEER, per germline. DNA for the CDR3: TGCGCCAGCAGCCAAGATTCGGGGTTTGGACAGCCCCAGCATTTT. Its translation: CASSQDSGFGQPQHF.

In this sample, this clonotype turned up once. The V gene is TRBV19, the J gene TRBJ2-3; D is undetermined. Germline CDR1 and CDR2: LNHDA and SQIVND (reference sequence). Trimming shortened V by 0 bases and J by 0 bases, and 4 bases separated the two germline ends. The CDR3 runs 14 residues. The DNA for the CDR3 is TGTGCCAGTAGTATAGAGGACAGCACAGATACGCAGTATTTT. It specifies CASSIEDSTDTQYF.

This clonotype was detected only a few times. The chain recombines TRBV24-1 with TRBJ1-5, with D perhaps matching TRBD1 (5 bases). The V gene lost 0 bases and the J gene lost 6 bases, with 11 bases spanning the gap. CDR1 and CDR2 from the germline V gene are KGHDR and SFDVKD. The CDR3 contains 15 residues. The CDR3 protein is CATSDLRQGGQPQHF. CDR3 coding DNA: TGTGCCACCAGTGATTTGCGGCAGGGTGGTCAGCCCCAGCATTTT.

At least ten counts were recorded for this clonotype. The chain joins TRBV7-9 to TRBJ2-1, with a weak D call TRBD2 (6 bases). The CDR3 extends over 11 amino acids. CDR1 SEHNR and CDR2 FQNEAQ come from the germline V gene (reference sequence). The CDR3 bases are TGTAGCACGGGACTGAGCAATGAGCAGTTCTTC. Its protein product is CSTGLSNEQFF. The full variable domain, with the rest looked up from reference TRBV7-9 and TRBJ2-1, is DTGVSQNPRHKITKRGQNVTFRCDPISEHNRLYWYRQTLGQGPEFLTYFQNEAQLEKSRLLSDRFSAERPKGSFSTLEIQRTEQGDSAMYLCSTGLSNEQFFGPGTRLTVL.

This clonotype was picked up a small number of times. The V gene is TRBV4-3, the J gene TRBJ1-1; D gene uncertain. From germline, CDR1 is LGHNA and CDR2 YSLEER. The CDR3 runs to 15 residues. V was clipped by 0 bases and J by 2 bases, with 10 bases between them. The CDR3 DNA sequence: TGCGCCAGCAGCCAAGAGACCACGGGTAACACTGAAGCTTTCTTT. Its translation: CASSQETTGNTEAFF.

In its sample, this clonotype was seen a few times. V and J are TRBV7-6 and TRBJ2-2, with no clear D. Germline V gene data show CDR1 as SGHVS and CDR2 as FNYEAQ. V lost 1 base and J lost 9, with 9 bases in between. This CDR3 contains 13 residues. CDR3 in DNA: TGTGCCAGCAGCTTAGGGAGTCCCTGGGAGCTGTTTTTT. Its translation: CASSLGSPWELFF.